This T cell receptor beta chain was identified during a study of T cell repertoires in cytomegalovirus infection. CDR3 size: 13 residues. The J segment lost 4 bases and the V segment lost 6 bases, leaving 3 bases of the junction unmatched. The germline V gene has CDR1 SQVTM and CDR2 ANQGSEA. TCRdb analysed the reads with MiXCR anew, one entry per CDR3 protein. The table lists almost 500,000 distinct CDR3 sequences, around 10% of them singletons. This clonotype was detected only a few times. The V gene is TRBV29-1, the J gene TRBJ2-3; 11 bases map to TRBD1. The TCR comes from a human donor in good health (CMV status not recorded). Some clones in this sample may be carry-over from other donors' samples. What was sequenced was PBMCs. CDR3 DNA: TGCAGCGTCAGGACAGGGGGCGCAGATACGCAGTATTTT. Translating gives CSVRTGGADTQYF.